A selection of T cell receptor beta chains follows, all from one sample in a study of T cell responses to AZD1222 COVID-19 vaccine. TCRdb's copy holds only in-frame clones and misses some; the assay was immunoSEQ multiplex PCR. This sample has over 120,000 clones; approximately 92% occur once, and the top ten carry 5%. The sample was peripheral blood, taken on day 0 of AZD1222 vaccination. These receptors all come from an adult in good health. CDR3s include the opening cysteine and the closing phenylalanine or tryptophan. The order of the fields is D gene, V gene, clone size, J gene, CDR3 protein, CDR3 DNA. D genes are given only for firm matches. Not every row has a clone size; where given, it reads once, few, many or a size class.

.,TRBV24-1,.,TRBJ2-3,CATSDPRIIGKDTQYF,TGTGCCACCAGTGACCCCAGAATAATCGGGAAAGATACGCAGTATTTT
.,TRBV6-1,.,TRBJ1-2,CASSETKRDFGYTF,TGTGCCAGCAGTGAAACAAAGAGGGATTTTGGCTACACCTTC
TRBD2,TRBV4-2,once,TRBJ2-2,CASSQASGGNTGELFF,TGTGCCAGCAGCCAAGCTAGCGGGGGAAATACCGGGGAGCTGTTTTTT
.,TRBV5-5,once,TRBJ1-2,CASSLGQVLYGYTF,TGTGCCAGCAGCTTGGGACAGGTGTTATATGGCTACACCTTC
TRBD1,TRBV29-1,once,TRBJ2-1,CSVEYTGGFLYNEQFF,TGCAGCGTTGAATATACAGGGGGCTTTCTCTACAATGAGCAGTTCTTC
.,TRBV3-1/TRBV3-2,.,TRBJ1-5,CASSQDQEGRPQHF,TGTGCCAGCAGCCAAGATCAGGAGGGGCGGCCCCAGCATTTT
.,TRBV5-1,.,TRBJ2-1,CASTRDSYNEQFF,TGCGCCAGCACCCGGGACTCTTACAATGAGCAGTTCTTC
TRBD2,TRBV6-5,.,TRBJ2-3,CASSYSLLAGGDTQYF,TGTGCCAGCAGTTACTCGCTACTAGCGGGAGGAGATACGCAGTATTTT
.,TRBV6-5,.,TRBJ2-6,CASSYSGSGANVLTF,TGTGCCAGCAGTTACTCAGGGTCTGGGGCCAACGTCCTGACTTTC
.,TRBV7-9,.,TRBJ1-4,CASSLIGGEKLFF,TGTGCCAGCAGTTTAATAGGGGGGGAAAAACTGTTTTTT
.,TRBV7-9,once,TRBJ2-7,CASSTDYYEQYF,TGTGCCAGCAGCACCGACTACTACGAGCAGTACTTC
.,TRBV28,.,TRBJ1-3,CASSAEGYTIYF,TGTGCCAGCAGTGCAGAAGGGTACACCATATATTTT
.,TRBV2,.,TRBJ2-1,CADLDVGGPGGEQFF,TGTGCCGACTTGGACGTGGGGGGGCCAGGTGGTGAGCAGTTCTTC
TRBD1,TRBV4-2,.,TRBJ1-2,CASSQDLGTGVGYTF,TGTGCCAGCAGCCAAGATCTCGGGACAGGGGTCGGCTACACCTTC
.,TRBV28,once,TRBJ1-5,CASSPTLPSQPQHF,TGTGCCAGCAGTCCGACACTACCCAGCCAGCCCCAGCATTTT
.,TRBV28,once,TRBJ1-5,CASSLYVGASNQPQHF,TGTGCCAGCAGTTTATATGTAGGGGCTAGCAATCAGCCCCAGCATTTT
.,TRBV6-5,.,TRBJ1-3,CASTETYTGNTIYF,TGTGCCAGCACCGAAACATATACTGGAAACACCATATATTTT
TRBD1,TRBV2,.,TRBJ2-2,CASSPGTGANTGELFF,TGTGCCAGCAGCCCAGGGACAGGGGCGAACACCGGGGAGCTGTTTTTT
TRBD2,TRBV7-8,.,TRBJ2-3,CASSLTPRGSTDTQYF,TGTGCCAGCAGCTTGACTCCGCGGGGGAGCACAGATACGCAGTATTTT